The table lists the clone carrying this T cell receptor (beta chain) with a few counts. This sample stems from a study of blood T cell repertoires in COVID-19. About the study: In each case, the material was cDNA or gDNA derived from T cells, B-cell-depleted T cells, or PBMCs.

Original processing methods: Estimated nucleated cell counts came from reference gene primer amplification. Libraries were prepared by immunoSEQ multiplex PCR; TCRdb keeps only in-frame clonotypes and omits some of them. For V, J and clone size, that table is used; D and trimming come from the DNA. The sample includes around 250,000 clones, around 83% seen only once; the top ten take more than 1.5%. V lost 5 bases and J lost 2; bases outside the gene matches: 5. The CDR3 consists of 14 residues. Germline lookup yields CDR1 MDHEN and CDR2 SYDVKM. The sequencing input was peripheral blood. This receptor was identified in a woman aged 35 to 49 who had recovered from COVID-19. This chain links TRBV28 with TRBJ1-2; 7 bases are shared with TRBD1. CDR3 sequence: CASSAHRGNYGYTF. The CDR3, as DNA: TGTGCCAGCAGTGCTCACAGGGGAAACTATGGCTACACCTTC.